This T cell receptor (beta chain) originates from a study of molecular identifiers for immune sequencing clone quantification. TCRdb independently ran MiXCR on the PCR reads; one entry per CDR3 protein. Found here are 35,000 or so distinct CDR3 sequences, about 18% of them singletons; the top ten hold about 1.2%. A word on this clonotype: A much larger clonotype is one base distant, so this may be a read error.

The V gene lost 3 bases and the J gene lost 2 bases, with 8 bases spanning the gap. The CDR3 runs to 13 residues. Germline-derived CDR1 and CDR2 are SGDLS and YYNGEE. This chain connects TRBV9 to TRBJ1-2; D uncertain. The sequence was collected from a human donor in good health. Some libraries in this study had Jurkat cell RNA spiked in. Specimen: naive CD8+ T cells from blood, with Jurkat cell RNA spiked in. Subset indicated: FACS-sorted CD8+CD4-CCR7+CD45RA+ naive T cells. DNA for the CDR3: TGTGCCAGCAGCGCTACAGCGAACTATGGCTACACCTTC. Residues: CASSATANYGYTF. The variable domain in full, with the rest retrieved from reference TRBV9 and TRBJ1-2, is DSGVTQTPKHLITATGQRVTLRCSPRSGDLSVYWYQQSLDQGLQFLIQYYNGEERAKGNILERFSAQQFPDLHSELNLSSLELGDSALYFCASSATANYGYTFGSGTRLTVV.